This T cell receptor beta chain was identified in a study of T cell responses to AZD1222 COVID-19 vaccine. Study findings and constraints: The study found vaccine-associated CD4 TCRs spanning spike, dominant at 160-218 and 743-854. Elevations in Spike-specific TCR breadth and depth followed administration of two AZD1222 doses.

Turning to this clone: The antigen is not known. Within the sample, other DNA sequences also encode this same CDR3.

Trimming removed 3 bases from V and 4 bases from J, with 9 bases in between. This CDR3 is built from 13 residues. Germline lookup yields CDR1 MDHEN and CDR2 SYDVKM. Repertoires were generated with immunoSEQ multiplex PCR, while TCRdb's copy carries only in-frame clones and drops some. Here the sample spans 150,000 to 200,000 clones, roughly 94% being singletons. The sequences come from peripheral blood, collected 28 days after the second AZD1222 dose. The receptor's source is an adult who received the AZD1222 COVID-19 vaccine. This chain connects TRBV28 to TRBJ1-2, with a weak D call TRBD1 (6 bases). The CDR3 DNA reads TGTGCCAGCAGTTTGGGGGGCTCCTATGGCTACACCTTC. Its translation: CASSLGGSYGYTF.